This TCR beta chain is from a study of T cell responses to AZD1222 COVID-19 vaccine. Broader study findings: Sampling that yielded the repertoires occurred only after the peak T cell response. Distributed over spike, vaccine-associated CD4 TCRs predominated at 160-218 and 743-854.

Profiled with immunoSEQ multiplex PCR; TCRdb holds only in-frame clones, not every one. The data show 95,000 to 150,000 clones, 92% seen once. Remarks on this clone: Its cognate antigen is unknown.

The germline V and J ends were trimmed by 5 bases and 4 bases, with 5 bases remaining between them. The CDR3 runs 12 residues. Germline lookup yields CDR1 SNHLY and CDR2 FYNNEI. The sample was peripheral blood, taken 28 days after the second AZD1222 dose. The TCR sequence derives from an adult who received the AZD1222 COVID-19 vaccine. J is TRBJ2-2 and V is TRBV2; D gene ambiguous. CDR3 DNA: TGTGCCAGCAGTCGGGTCACCGGGGAGCTGTTTTTT. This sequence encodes CASSRVTGELFF.